This passage covers 27 T cell receptor beta chains from one sample sequenced in a study of T cells in Graves' hyperthyroidism and ophthalmopathy. TCR beta CDR3 sequences were amplified from RNA transcripts. Using the HTBI primer set, a first-round RT-PCR was run on the TCR CDR3. TCRdb recomputed calls from the multiplex PCR reads with MiXCR, one row per CDR3 protein. This repertoire shows approximately 250,000 distinct CDR3 sequences, around 26% found once; its top ten account for 35%. The source material was blood. All receptors come from a woman between 40 and 50 years old with Graves' ophthalmopathy.

The chain employs TRBV6-1 and TRBJ2-5; D ambiguous. This CDR3 spans 15 amino acids. Germline CDR1 is MNHNS and CDR2 is SASEGT. V lost 0 bases to trimming and J lost 2 bases, with 10 bases between them. The CDR3 here is CASSEARRLQETQYF. The DNA of the CDR3 is TGTGCCAGCAGTGAAGCGCGCAGGCTGCAAGAGACCCAGTACTTC.

The sample holds many counts of this clonotype. The chain is built from TRBV4-1 and TRBJ1-1; D gene ambiguous. Germline lookup yields CDR1 MGHRA and CDR2 YSYEKL. The CDR3 is made up of 11 amino acids. Trimming shortened V by 3 bases and J by 11 bases, and 10 bases separated the two germline ends. The CDR3, as DNA: TGCGCCAGCAGCCACCGGGGTTGGGCTTTCTTT. Translating gives CASSHRGWAFF.

The genes are TRBV2 and TRBJ2-2; D is perhaps TRBD1 (6 bases). Germline values: CDR1 SNHLY, CDR2 FYNNEI. V lost 6 bases, J lost 5 bases, and 10 bases lay in between. The CDR3 sequence is 13 residues long. The CDR3 coding sequence is TGTGCCAGCAGCGAGACAGGTACCGGGGAGCTGTTTTTT. It yields the protein CASSETGTGELFF.

This clonotype was seen ten or more times. CDR3 sequence: CASSPRDRGFGEQYF. DNA of the CDR3: TGTGCCAGCAGTCCTCGGGACAGGGGATTTGGGGAGCAGTACTTC. This chain connects TRBV12-3 or TRBV12-4 to TRBJ2-7, with 10 bases matching TRBD1. V was pared by 5 bases and J by 7 bases, with 11 bases of the junction left unmatched. CDR3 length: 15 amino acids.

Ten or more counts support this clonotype. The CDR3 bases are TGTGCCACCAGTGATCTACCGGGGGGTCACCGGTCCGGGGAGCTGTTTTTT. This gives the protein CATSDLPGGHRSGELFF. This chain uses TRBV24-1 with TRBJ2-2, with TRBD2 matching over 7 bases. Germline CDR1 and CDR2: KGHDR and SFDVKD. CDR3 length: 17 residues. The trim removed 3 bases at V and 6 bases at J, leaving 12 bases unmatched.

About this clonotype: A single base separates this from a much larger clone, so it may be a read error. The genes are TRBV7-2 and TRBJ2-7, with D unresolved. Germline V lookup: CDR1 SGHTA, CDR2 FQGNSA. The CDR3 spans 15 residues. CDR3 nucleotide sequence: TGTGCCAGCAGCCCCCCCAACATGGGTCACTACAAGCAGTACTTC. It is translated as CASSPPNMGHYKQYF.

This clonotype was counted at least ten times. The chain is built from TRBV27 and TRBJ2-5; TRBD2 agrees at 12 bases. The CDR3 runs 14 residues. CDR1 and CDR2 from the germline V gene are MNHEY and SMNVEV (reference sequence). Trimming took 5 bases from V and 5 from J; bases not matched to a gene: 3. Written as DNA, the CDR3 is TGTGCCAGCAGTAGACTAGCGGGAGATGAGACCCAGTACTTC. This translates into CASSRLAGDETQYF.

This clonotype has a count of ten or more. The rearrangement joins TRBV19 to TRBJ2-7, with D perhaps TRBD2 (6 bases). The CDR3 totals 15 residues. The V end lost 1 base, the J end lost 7 bases, and 17 bases lay between the germline ends. Germline-derived CDR1 and CDR2 are LNHDA and SQIVND (reference sequence). The CDR3 DNA is TGTGCCAGTAGTATAGTAGGCGGGGTCCTCGAAGAGCAGTACTTC. It yields the protein CASSIVGGVLEEQYF. The full variable domain, rest sourced from reference TRBV19 and TRBJ2-7, is DGGITQSPKYLFRKEGQNVTLSCEQNLNHDAMYWYRQDPGQGLRLIYYSQIVNDFQKGDIAEGYSVSREKKESFPLTVTSAQKNPTAFYLCASSIVGGVLEEQYFGPGTRLTVT.

The V call is TRBV20-1, the J call TRBJ2-2, with TRBD2 identical over 12 bases. Looked up from germline, CDR1 is DFQATT and CDR2 is SNEGSKA (reference sequence). The V and J ends lost 0 bases and 9 bases, in that order; junction bases with no gene match: 8. The CDR3 covers 16 residues. The CDR3 sequence: CSARDLRTSGNRELFF. Here the CDR3 DNA reads TGCAGTGCTAGAGATCTTAGGACTAGCGGGAATCGGGAGCTGTTTTTT.

In this sample, this clonotype turned up many times. J is TRBJ2-7 and V is TRBV19; 8 bases line up with TRBD1. CDR1 and CDR2 from the germline V gene are LNHDA and SQIVND (reference sequence). The CDR3 loop spans 18 amino acids. The V and J ends lost 4 bases and 0 bases, in that order; junction bases with no gene match: 14. CDR3 sequence reads: CASSKRTGRRLDSYEQYF. The CDR3 coding sequence is TGTGCCAGTAGTAAGCGGACAGGGAGGAGACTGGACTCCTACGAGCAGTACTTC.

The table lists this clonotype with many counts. The chain combines TRBV29-1 with TRBJ1-2; TRBD1 agrees at 8 bases. With 1 base clipped from V and 5 bases from J, the junction kept 12 bases outside the gene matches. The CDR3 is made up of 16 amino acids. Germline V CDR1 and CDR2: SQVTM, ANQGSEA. CDR3 bases: TGCAGCGTTGAAGTCAGCGGGGGGGGGACAGGATATGGCTACACCTTC. Amino acid sequence: CSVEVSGGGTGYGYTF.

This clonotype was recorded only once. The chain joins TRBV12-3 or TRBV12-4 to TRBJ2-7; no reliable D call. The CDR3 consists of 15 residues. The V gene lost 3 bases and the J gene lost 5 bases, with 17 bases spanning the gap. The CDR3 nucleotides read TGTGCCAGCAGTTTTCTGGGTTTGCGAAGCGACGAGCAGTACTTC. Residues: CASSFLGLRSDEQYF.

This clonotype was seen at least ten times. The chain combines TRBV9 with TRBJ1-1; possibly TRBD1 for D (5 bases). The CDR3 length is 14 residues. V was trimmed by 2 bases and J by 4 bases, leaving 12 bases between them. The germline V gene encodes CDR1 SGDLS and CDR2 YYNGEE. CDR3 in amino acids: CASSVGVGTTEAFF. CDR3 sequence (DNA): TGTGCCAGCAGCGTTGGGGTGGGGACCACTGAAGCTTTCTTT.

The genes are TRBV28 and TRBJ1-1; D is possibly TRBD1 (5 bases). The CDR3 has 16 amino acids. Germline V CDR1 and CDR2: MDHEN, SYDVKM. Trimming removed 5 bases from V and 0 bases from J, with 16 bases in between. CDR3 DNA: TGTGCCAGCAGTACCCGTCGGGGAGGGGTGAACACTGAAGCTTTCTTT. Residues: CASSTRRGGVNTEAFF.

The table lists this clonotype with a few counts. This chain joins TRBV5-1 and TRBJ2-7; 11 bases match TRBD2. CDR1 and CDR2 (germline): SGHRS, YFSETQ. V dropped 2 bases and J dropped 7; count of bases not matched to a gene: 5. This CDR3 is built from 14 residues. CDR3 region: CASSLSSGRAEQYF. The CDR3 DNA reads as TGCGCCAGCAGCTTAAGTAGCGGGAGGGCGGAGCAGTACTTC.

This chain connects TRBV28 to TRBJ1-5, with D perhaps matching TRBD1 (5 bases). This CDR3 spans 12 amino acids. V was cut by 2 bases and J by 9 bases, with 8 bases left in between. Germline V gene data show CDR1 as MDHEN and CDR2 as SYDVKM. The CDR3 DNA follows: TGTGCCAGCAGTTTAGGGGGTGGGCCCCAGCATTTT. As protein: CASSLGGGPQHF.

This clonotype has more than one count but fewer than ten. The junction departs from germline at one end; a sequencing error may be responsible. The chain recombines TRBV7-2 with TRBJ1-1; D is undetermined. Germline-derived CDR1 and CDR2 are SGHTA and FQGNSA. This CDR3 has 19 amino acids. CDR3 protein: CAGSLGPPGEDPVSTEAFF. For the CDR3, the DNA is TGTGCCGGCAGCTTAGGGCCGCCCGGAGAGGATCCGGTAAGCACTGAAGCTTTCTTT. Drawing the rest from reference TRBV7-2 and TRBJ1-1, the complete variable domain is GAGVSQSPSNKVTEKGKDVELRCDPISGHTALYWYRQSLGQGLEFLIYFQGNSAPDKSGLPSDRFSAERTGGSVSTLTIQRTQQEDSAVYLCAGSLGPPGEDPVSTEAFFGQGTRLTVV.

This clonotype was observed a handful of times. The rearrangement links TRBV5-1 to TRBJ2-5; TRBD1 might be the D (6 bases). Deletions cut 4 bases from V and 4 bases from J, with 20 bases between. This CDR3 contains 16 residues. Germline CDR1 and CDR2: SGHRS and YFSETQ. The CDR3 coding sequence is TGCGCCAGCAGCCTCCCAAGGGCACAGGGTGGAGAGACCCAGTACTTC. Protein product: CASSLPRAQGGETQYF.

This clonotype was recorded at least ten times. The V and J genes are TRBV6-5 and TRBJ2-7, with a weak D call TRBD2 (6 bases). The CDR3 is made up of 14 amino acids. The V end was cut by 2 bases, the J end by 0 bases, with 8 bases between. Germline CDR1 reads MNHEY; CDR2 reads SVGAGI. For the CDR3, the DNA is TGTGCCAGCAGTTACGGGAGGAGCTCCTACGAGCAGTACTTC. Translating gives CASSYGRSSYEQYF.

This clonotype was seen repeatedly, ten times or more. A junction end diverges from the germline sequence, so it may reflect a read error. This chain joins TRBV2 and TRBJ1-1; D is uncertain. This CDR3 is 15 amino acids long. Germline CDR1 is SNHLY and CDR2 is FYNNEI. This CDR3 is CASSEGLGFDTEALF. CDR3 DNA: TGTGCCAGCAGTGAAGGCTTGGGGTTTGACACTGAAGCTCTCTTT.

As to this clonotype: With a much larger clone just one base away, this may be a read error. The chain carries TRBV5-1 and TRBJ2-5; maybe TRBD1 (7 bases). Germline CDR1 SGHRS, CDR2 YFSETQ. The CDR3 spans 15 residues. The CDR3 is CASSPGGGEGEAQYF. The CDR3 DNA is TGCGCCAGCAGCCCAGGGGGAGGCGAGGGAGAGGCCCAGTACTTC.

This clonotype has only one observation. The chain is built from TRBV28 and TRBJ1-2; TRBD1 aligns across 10 bases. CDR3 size: 13 residues. The germline V gene encodes CDR1 MDHEN and CDR2 SYDVKM. Trimming removed 8 bases from V and 4 bases from J; junction bases left unmatched: 4. DNA of the CDR3: TGTGCCAGCGAAAGGACAGGGGGCTATGGCTACACCTTC. This translates into CASERTGGYGYTF.

This clonotype has at least ten counts. The V gene is TRBV28, the J gene TRBJ2-7, with a possible D match to TRBD2 (6 bases). This CDR3 region has 14 residues. The germline gives CDR1 MDHEN, CDR2 SYDVKM. The V end was cut by 8 bases, the J end by 6 bases, with 20 bases between. CDR3 region: CASFPGTSGGEQYF. DNA for the CDR3: TGTGCCAGCTTTCCCGGGACCTCCGGGGGCGAGCAGTACTTC.

This clonotype was observed at least ten times. The V and J genes are TRBV11-2 and TRBJ1-1; no definite D call. V was trimmed by 5 bases and J by 0 bases, leaving 7 bases between them. The CDR3 is made up of 13 amino acids. Germline loops: CDR1 SGHAT, CDR2 FQNNGV. CDR3: CASSRTMNTEAFF. CDR3 nucleotides: TGTGCCAGCAGCCGTACCATGAACACTGAAGCTTTCTTT.

The genes are TRBV10-1 and TRBJ2-7, with D possibly matching TRBD2 (5 bases). Germline assignment: CDR1 WNHNN and CDR2 SYGVQD (reference sequence). This CDR3 comprises 14 residues. V gave up 0 bases and J gave up 5 bases, with 11 bases separating them. The CDR3 coding sequence is TGCGCCAGCAGTGAGTCCCGAGCTAGCAACGAGCAGTACTTC. This codes for CASSESRASNEQYF.

This clonotype was seen repeatedly, ten times or more. The CDR3 bases are TGTGCCAGCAGTGAACAGGGGCACAATCAGCCCCAGCATTTT. Translating gives CASSEQGHNQPQHF. V gene TRBV2 combines with J gene TRBJ1-5; tentative D call: TRBD1 (6 bases). CDR3 length equals 14 residues. Germline V gene sequence: CDR1 SNHLY, CDR2 FYNNEI. The V end lost 2 bases, the J end lost 3 bases, and 8 bases lay between the germline ends.

This clonotype was found many times. V gene TRBV2 combines with J gene TRBJ2-7; D gene uncertain. Germline CDR1 is SNHLY and CDR2 is FYNNEI. The CDR3 is 14 residues long. V was pared by 2 bases and J by 6 bases, with 14 bases between. The CDR3 is CASSEPPQVTEQYF. The DNA of the CDR3 is TGTGCCAGCAGTGAACCGCCTCAGGTGACCGAGCAGTACTTC. Complete variable domain (other parts from reference TRBV2 and TRBJ2-7): EPEVTQTPSHQVTQMGQEVILRCVPISNHLYFYWYRQILGQKVEFLVSFYNNEISEKSEIFDDQFSVERPDGSNFTLKIRSTKLEDSAMYFCASSEPPQVTEQYFGPGTRLTVT.